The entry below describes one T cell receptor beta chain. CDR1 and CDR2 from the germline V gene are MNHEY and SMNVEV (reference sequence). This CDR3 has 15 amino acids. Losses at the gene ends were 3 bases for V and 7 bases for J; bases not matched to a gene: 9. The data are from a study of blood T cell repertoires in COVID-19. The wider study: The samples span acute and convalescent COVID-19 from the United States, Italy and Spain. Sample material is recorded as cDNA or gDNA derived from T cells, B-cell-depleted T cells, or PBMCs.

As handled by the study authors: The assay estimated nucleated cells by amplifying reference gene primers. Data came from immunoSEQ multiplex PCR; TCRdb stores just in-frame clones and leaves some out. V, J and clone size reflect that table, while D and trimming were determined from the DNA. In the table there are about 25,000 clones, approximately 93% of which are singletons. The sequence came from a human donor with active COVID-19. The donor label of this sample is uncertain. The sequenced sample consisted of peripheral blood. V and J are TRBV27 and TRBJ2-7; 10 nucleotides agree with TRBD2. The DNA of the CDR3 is TGTGCCAGCAGTTTCGAGGGGACTAGCGCCTTGGAGCAGTACTTC. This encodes CASSFEGTSALEQYF.